This TCR beta chain was obtained from a study of blood T cell repertoires in COVID-19. Study as a whole: The United States, Italy and Spain supplied acute and convalescent COVID-19 samples. Nucleic acid was either cDNA or gDNA, and it came from T cells, B-cell-depleted T cells, or PBMCs.

V lost 3 bases and J lost 0, with 15 bases in between. The CDR3 loop spans 16 amino acids. Per the germline V gene, CDR1 is LGHNT and CDR2 is FRNRAP. How the authors handled the data: Estimation of nucleated cell counts was performed using reference gene primer amplification. Method: immunoSEQ multiplex PCR; TCRdb's copy keeps in-frame clones and lacks some. V, J and clone size are taken as reported in that table, and D and trimming were inferred from the DNA itself. The sample shows approximately 270,000 clones, around nine tenths of them seen only once. Sample: peripheral blood. The chain combines TRBV12-5 with TRBJ2-7; possibly TRBD1 for D (6 bases). This sequence was found in a man aged 45-65 years with acute or convalescent COVID-19. Here the CDR3 reads CASGFGGADPSYEQYF. The CDR3 DNA is TGTGCTAGTGGTTTTGGGGGCGCCGACCCCTCCTACGAGCAGTACTTC.